This paragraph covers one TCR beta chain sequence. The sample is drawn from a study of cytomegalovirus exposure and HLA in healthy donors. Sequencing used immunoSEQ multiplex PCR; TCRdb keeps in-frame clones, though not all of them. The table includes some 270,000 clones, 80% to 90% detected once. The germline CDR1 and CDR2 sequences are SGHTA and FQGNSA. V gave up 1 base and J gave up 2 bases, with 8 bases separating them. This CDR3 has 14 residues. The clonotype originates from a woman aged 18-30 years in good health and CMV-seronegative. Sequencing was done on a sample of PBMCs. The chain employs TRBV7-2 and TRBJ1-1; TRBD1 might be the D (6 bases). The CDR3 region has the DNA TGTGCCAGCAGCTTAGAACAGGGAAACACTGAAGCTTTCTTT. This sequence encodes CASSLEQGNTEAFF.